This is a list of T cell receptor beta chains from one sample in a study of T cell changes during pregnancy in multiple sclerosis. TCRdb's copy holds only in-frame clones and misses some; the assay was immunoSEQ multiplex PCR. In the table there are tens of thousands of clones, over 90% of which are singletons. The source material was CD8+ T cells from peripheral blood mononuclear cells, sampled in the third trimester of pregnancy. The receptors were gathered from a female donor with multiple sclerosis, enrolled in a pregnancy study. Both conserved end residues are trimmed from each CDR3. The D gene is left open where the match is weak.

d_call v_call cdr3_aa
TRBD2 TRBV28 ASSDRDYSYEQY
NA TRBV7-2 ASSLGQYRNTIY
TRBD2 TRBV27 ASSLFVGEGPVGEQF
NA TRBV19 ASSIPGAYNEQF
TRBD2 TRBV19 ASSYQTSVGYEQY
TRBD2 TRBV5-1 ASSFPPSGSGETQY
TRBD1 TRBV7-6 ASSPDYRGPTEAF
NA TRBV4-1 ASSQDKGGAYEQY
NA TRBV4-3 ASSQDTTPPGGYT
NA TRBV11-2 ASRAGGESGETQY
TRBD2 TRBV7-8 ASAPTSGSREQF
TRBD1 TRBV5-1 ASRLWTGISSEQY
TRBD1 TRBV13 ASSLGTGSTGELF
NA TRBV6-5 ASSYGGSGNTIY
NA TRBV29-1 SVVGVGANTGELF
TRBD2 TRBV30 AWSTASGRPTGELF
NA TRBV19 ASSMLGEYEQY
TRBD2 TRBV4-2 ASSQSQREKGEQY
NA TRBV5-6 ASSLVTGWIHEQY
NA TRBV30 AWHEEAASSGNTIY
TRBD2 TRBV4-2 ASSQEGTSGSNEQF
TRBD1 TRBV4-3 ASSPHRGNYGYT
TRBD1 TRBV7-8 ASSAGGPYEQY
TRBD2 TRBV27 ASSSGTSGYNEQF
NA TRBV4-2 ASSQDGSSYNEQF
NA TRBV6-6 ASSPQGQTDTQY
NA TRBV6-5 ASRGVYNEQF
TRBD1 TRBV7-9 ASSLEGAPDTQY
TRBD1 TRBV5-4 ASSSRDRVRRGEQY
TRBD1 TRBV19 ASNRGNTGELF
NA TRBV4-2 ASSQQPIQGGNTIY
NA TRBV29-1 SVDPKGQLNPTEAF
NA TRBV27 ASSLWAKGQPPYEQY
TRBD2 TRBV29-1 SAGGGRERETQY
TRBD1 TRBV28 ASSGQGWVEQY
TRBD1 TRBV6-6 ASSSTGGRETQY
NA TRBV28 ASSLRSSPEDTQY
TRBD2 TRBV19 ASSPLAGAIYNEQF
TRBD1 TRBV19 ASSRQGADTEAF
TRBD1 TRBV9 ASSVGQGNTEAF
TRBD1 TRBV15 ATSRRSRGPVEKLF
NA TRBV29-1 SVELGDFQEQY
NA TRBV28 ASSLRRKRYEQY
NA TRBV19 ASSISPGGRASAAF
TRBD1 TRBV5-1 ASSLIGTGDGYT